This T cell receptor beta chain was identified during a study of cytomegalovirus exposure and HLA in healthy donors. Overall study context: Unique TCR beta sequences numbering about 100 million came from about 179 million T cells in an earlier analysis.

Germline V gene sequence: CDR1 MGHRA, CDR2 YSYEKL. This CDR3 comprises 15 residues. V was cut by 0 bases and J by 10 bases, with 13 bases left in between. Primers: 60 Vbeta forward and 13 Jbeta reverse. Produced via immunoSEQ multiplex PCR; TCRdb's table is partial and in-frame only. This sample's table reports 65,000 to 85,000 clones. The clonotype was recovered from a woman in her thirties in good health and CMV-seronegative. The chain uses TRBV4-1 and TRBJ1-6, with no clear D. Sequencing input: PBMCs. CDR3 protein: CASSQDVGETSPLHF. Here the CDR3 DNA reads TGCGCCAGCAGCCAAGATGTGGGCGAGACCTCACCCCTCCACTTT.